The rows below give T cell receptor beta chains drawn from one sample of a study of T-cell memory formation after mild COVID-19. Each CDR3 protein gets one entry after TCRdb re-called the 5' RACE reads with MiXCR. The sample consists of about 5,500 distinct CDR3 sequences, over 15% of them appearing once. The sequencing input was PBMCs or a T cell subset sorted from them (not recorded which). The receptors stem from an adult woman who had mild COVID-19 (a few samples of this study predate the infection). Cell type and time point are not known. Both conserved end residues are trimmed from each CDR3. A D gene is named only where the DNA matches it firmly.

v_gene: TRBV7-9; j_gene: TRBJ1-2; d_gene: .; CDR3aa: ASSLAGNYGYT
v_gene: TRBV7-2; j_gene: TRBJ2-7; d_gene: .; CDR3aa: ASSLSGTSGEQY
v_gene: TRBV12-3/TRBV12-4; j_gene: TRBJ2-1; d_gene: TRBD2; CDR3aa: ASRPWTSGAGEQF
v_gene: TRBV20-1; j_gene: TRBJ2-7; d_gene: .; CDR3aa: SARDSGFDGHFYEQY
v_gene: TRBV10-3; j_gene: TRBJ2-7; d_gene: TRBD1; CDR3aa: AISEQRDRLSEQY
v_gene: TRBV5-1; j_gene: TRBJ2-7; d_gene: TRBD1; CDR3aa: ASSPGKDRGHEQY
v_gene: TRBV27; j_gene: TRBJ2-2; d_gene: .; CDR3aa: ASSLYAGTLQGGELF
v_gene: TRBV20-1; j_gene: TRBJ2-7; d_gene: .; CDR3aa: SASDPAPEQY
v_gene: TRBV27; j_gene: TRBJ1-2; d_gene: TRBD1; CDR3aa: ASSLNGWTGRNYGYT
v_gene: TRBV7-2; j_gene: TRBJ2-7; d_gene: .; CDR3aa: ASSWTSYEQY
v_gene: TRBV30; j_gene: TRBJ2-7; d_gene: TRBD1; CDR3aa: AWRRSRTGSYEQY
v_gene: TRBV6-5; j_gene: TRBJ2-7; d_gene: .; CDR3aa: ASSYQTGTLYEQY
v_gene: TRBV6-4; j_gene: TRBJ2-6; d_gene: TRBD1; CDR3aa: ASSDSTGAGANVLT
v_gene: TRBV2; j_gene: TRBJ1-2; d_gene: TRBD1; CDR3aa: ASRYGQGSISGYT
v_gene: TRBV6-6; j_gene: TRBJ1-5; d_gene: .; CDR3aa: ASSFLAGDQPQH
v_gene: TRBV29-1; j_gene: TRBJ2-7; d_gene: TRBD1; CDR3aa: SAGDRTSYEQY
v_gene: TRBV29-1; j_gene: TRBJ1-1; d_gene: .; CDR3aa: SGLGGADAVRTEAF
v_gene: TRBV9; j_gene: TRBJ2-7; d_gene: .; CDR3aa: ASSVEPGDHYYEQY
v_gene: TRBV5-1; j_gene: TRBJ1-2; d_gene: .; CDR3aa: ASSPTATAYGYT
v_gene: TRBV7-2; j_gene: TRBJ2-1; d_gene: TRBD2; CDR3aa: ASSLVGRGLSSYNEQF
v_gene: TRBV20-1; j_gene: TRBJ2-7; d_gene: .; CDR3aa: SAREYGAYEQY
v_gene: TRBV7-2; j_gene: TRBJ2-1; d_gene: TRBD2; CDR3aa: ASSSLGYGGSSPYNEQF
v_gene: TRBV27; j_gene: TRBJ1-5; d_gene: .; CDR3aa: ASSSAPPGPRSNQPQH
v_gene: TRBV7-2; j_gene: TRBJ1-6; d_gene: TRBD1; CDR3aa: ASSGQGQLTHSPLH
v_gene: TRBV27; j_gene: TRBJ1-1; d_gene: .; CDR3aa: ASTPLGQALNTEAF
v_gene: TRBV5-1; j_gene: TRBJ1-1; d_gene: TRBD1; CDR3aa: ASSLGQGGIYTEAF